The T cell receptor (beta chain) under discussion was sequenced for a study of blood T cell repertoires in COVID-19. Study-wide context: Whether acute or convalescent, the COVID-19 samples came from the United States, Italy and Spain.

Two consecutive negative NP/OP PCR tests, clearance, or resolved symptoms defined Cohort 3 recovery. Sequencing used immunoSEQ multiplex PCR; TCRdb keeps in-frame clones, though not all of them. The profile covers a few hundred thousand clones, with about four fifths appearing a single time and 3.4% taken by the ten largest. The clonotype originates from a man aged 45 to 65 who had recovered from COVID-19. Sequencing was performed on PBMCs or T cells enriched from blood (not recorded which).

Here the CDR3 reads CASSVGQGKEPQHF. CDR3 DNA sequence: TGTGCCAGCAGCGTAGGACAGGGGAAGGAGCCCCAGCATTTT. The rearrangement links TRBV9 to TRBJ1-5; 8 bases are a match to TRBD1. Germline loops: CDR1 SGDLS, CDR2 YYNGEE. The CDR3 totals 14 residues. Losses at the gene ends were 0 bases for V and 8 bases for J; bases not matched to a gene: 4.